This T cell receptor beta chain appears in the sequencing data of a study of lymphopenia after photon versus proton radiotherapy. Assay: immunoSEQ multiplex PCR; the TCRdb copy retains only in-frame clones and omits some. Of tens of thousands of clones in the sample, about 85% were seen once. Study-wide findings and caveats: After lymphocyte nadir, photon-treated repertoires showed oligoclonal expansion, especially CD8+ Temra. Survival link was tested only in deceased patients; proton benefit remains a possibility.

In regard to this clone: Its antigen is undetermined.

This sequence was found in an elderly man with esophageal cancer. The input for sequencing was peripheral blood, taken from a patient treated with proton-based radiotherapy.

CDR3 nucleotide sequence: TGCAGCGTGAGTGACCTAATCAATGAGCAGTTCTTC. Translating it yields CSVSDLINEQFF. The rearrangement uses TRBV29-1 and TRBJ2-1; D not certain. CDR3 size: 12 residues. Germline-derived CDR1 and CDR2 are SQVTM and ANQGSEA. Deletions cut 6 bases from V and 6 bases from J, with 12 bases between.